This TCR beta chain was sequenced during a study of T cell responses to AZD1222 COVID-19 vaccine. Study-wide points: Per reports, nearly half of all spike-specific TCRs target regions that are unmutated in variants.

The assay was immunoSEQ multiplex PCR, and TCRdb's table has in-frame clones only and misses some. The sample lists about 180,000 clones, roughly 91% occurring once. Points on this clone: Its specificity is unknown.

The specimen was peripheral blood, collected 28 days after the second AZD1222 dose. The sequence was obtained from an adult who received the AZD1222 COVID-19 vaccine.

In nucleotides, the CDR3 is TGTGCCAGCAGTCGATCCGGGACAGGGTTTGGCTACACCTTC. Protein product: CASSRSGTGFGYTF. The chain employs TRBV6-6 and TRBJ1-2; 9 bases align to TRBD1. CDR3 length: 14 residues. Per the germline V gene, CDR1 is MNHNY and CDR2 is SVGAGI (reference sequence). The ends lost 5 bases at V and 7 bases at J; junction bases unmatched: 8.